These T cell receptor beta chains were read from a single sample in a study of a mutant IDH1 vaccine in newly diagnosed glioma. These receptors' antigens are unknown. Assay used: immunoSEQ multiplex PCR; TCRdb lists only in-frame clones, some missing. Here the sample spans 50,000 to 65,000 clones, roughly four fifths being singletons. The sequencing here drew on PBMCs, taken from a glioma patient whose treatment included an IDH1 peptide vaccine. These receptors were obtained from a man younger than 40 with glioma. Each CDR3 is given with its conserved first and last residue. D genes are given only for firm matches. Size is omitted from some rows. Given values are once, few, many or a class for expanded clones.

D: TRBD1
V: TRBV6-5
J: TRBJ2-4
size: -
DNA: TGTGCCAGCAGTTACAAACCAGGGGGCGGAAACATTCAGTACTTC
CDR3: CASSYKPGGGNIQYF

D: TRBD1
V: TRBV7-9
J: TRBJ2-7
size: -
DNA: TGTGCCAGCAGCTTGACAGGGGTGGGCGAGCAGTACTTC
CDR3: CASSLTGVGEQYF

D: -
V: TRBV29-1
J: TRBJ1-1
size: -
DNA: TGCAGCGTTGGGTGGCAGGGCTTCATGAACACTGAAGCTTTCTTT
CDR3: CSVGWQGFMNTEAFF

D: -
V: TRBV27
J: TRBJ1-2
size: -
DNA: TGTGCCAGCAGTTTATCCTTCGGGGGCACCTATGGCTACACCTTC
CDR3: CASSLSFGGTYGYTF

D: TRBD1
V: TRBV4-1
J: TRBJ2-3
size: -
DNA: TGCGCCAGCAGCCAAGATGGACCGGGACAGGGACGAGATACGCAGTATTTT
CDR3: CASSQDGPGQGRDTQYF

D: -
V: TRBV28
J: TRBJ1-1
size: -
DNA: TGTGCCAGCAGCCCGGTGGCAGAATACACTGAAGCTTTCTTT
CDR3: CASSPVAEYTEAFF

D: TRBD1
V: TRBV7-6
J: TRBJ1-6
size: -
DNA: TGTGCCAGCAGCTTATCCGGGACAGGGTACAATTCACCCCTCCACTTT
CDR3: CASSLSGTGYNSPLHF

D: -
V: TRBV19
J: TRBJ1-6
size: -
DNA: TGTGCCAGTAGCCAGGGAAGCTCCTATAATTCACCCCTCCACTTT
CDR3: CASSQGSSYNSPLHF

D: -
V: TRBV7-8
J: TRBJ2-1
size: -
DNA: TGTGCCAGCAGCTTAGTGGCTACCACAAACAATGAGCAGTTCTTC
CDR3: CASSLVATTNNEQFF

D: -
V: TRBV5-1
J: TRBJ1-2
size: few
DNA: TGCGCCAGCAGCGACCTCAAGTCCTATGGCTACACCTTC
CDR3: CASSDLKSYGYTF

D: -
V: TRBV9
J: TRBJ2-5
size: -
DNA: TGTGCCAGCAGCGTACGCGGGGGCGATGAGACCCAGTACTTC
CDR3: CASSVRGGDETQYF

D: -
V: TRBV6-5
J: TRBJ1-1
size: once
DNA: TGTGCCAGCAGTTACCACAGGGTGGAGGTCCCTTTCTTT
CDR3: CASSYHRVEVPFF

D: TRBD1
V: TRBV19
J: TRBJ2-2
size: -
DNA: TGTGCCAGTAGAGGGAGACAGGGGGTTACCGGGGAGCTGTTTTTT
CDR3: CASRGRQGVTGELFF

D: TRBD2
V: TRBV5-1
J: TRBJ2-2
size: -
DNA: TGCGCCAGCAGCTTAGGGACTAGCGGGGGTTCCACCGGGGAGCTGTTTTTT
CDR3: CASSLGTSGGSTGELFF

D: -
V: TRBV5-6
J: TRBJ1-1
size: -
DNA: TGTGCCAGCAGCCCCGTGGCCGGGAACACTGAAGCTTTCTTT
CDR3: CASSPVAGNTEAFF

D: -
V: TRBV11-2
J: TRBJ2-4
size: -
DNA: TGTGCCAGCAGCTTGACGGATGCCAAAAACATTCAGTACTTC
CDR3: CASSLTDAKNIQYF

D: TRBD2
V: TRBV28
J: TRBJ2-5
size: -
DNA: TGTGCCAGCAGTTTAGTAAGCGGGGGAGCCCAAGAGACCCAGTACTTC
CDR3: CASSLVSGGAQETQYF

D: -
V: TRBV6-1
J: TRBJ1-3
size: -
DNA: TGTGCCAGCAGTGAGAAATCAGTCTCTGGAAACACCATATATTTT
CDR3: CASSEKSVSGNTIYF

D: TRBD2
V: TRBV11-1
J: TRBJ2-2
size: -
DNA: TGTGCCAGCAGCTTAGCGTATCAGCGGGGGGGCCGGGACACCGGGGAGCTGTTTTTT
CDR3: CASSLAYQRGGRDTGELFF

D: TRBD2
V: TRBV7-9
J: TRBJ2-3
size: -
DNA: TGTGCCAGCAGGCCCACTAGCGCTGAAGATACGCAGTATTTT
CDR3: CASRPTSAEDTQYF

D: -
V: TRBV27
J: TRBJ2-1
size: -
DNA: TGTGCCAGCAGTCCCAATCGGCGGGTTGGACTGTCGGAGCAGTTCTTC
CDR3: CASSPNRRVGLSEQFF

D: TRBD1
V: TRBV2
J: TRBJ1-2
size: -
DNA: TGTGCCAGCAGTCACCGACAGGGGGCAAGATTGAGCTACACCTTC
CDR3: CASSHRQGARLSYTF

D: TRBD1
V: TRBV9
J: TRBJ2-1
size: -
DNA: TGTGCCAGCAGCGGGGGGACAGGGCTCTACAATGAGCAGTTCTTC
CDR3: CASSGGTGLYNEQFF

D: -
V: TRBV18
J: TRBJ1-5
size: few
DNA: TGTGCCAGCTCACAAGAAAGGGGCGGAAGCAATCAGCCCCAGCATTTT
CDR3: CASSQERGGSNQPQHF

D: -
V: TRBV5-1
J: TRBJ2-2
size: -
DNA: TGCGCCAGCAGCTACACAACGAACACCGGGGAGCTGTTTTTT
CDR3: CASSYTTNTGELFF

D: -
V: TRBV2
J: TRBJ2-2
size: few
DNA: TGTGCCAGCAGTGAAGGCTGGGCTAAGGACACCGGGGAGCTGTTTTTT
CDR3: CASSEGWAKDTGELFF

D: -
V: TRBV15
J: TRBJ2-3
size: -
DNA: TGTGCCACCAGCAGAGAACTATCTGAGGCAGCTAGCACAGATACGCAGTATTTT
CDR3: CATSRELSEAASTDTQYF

D: -
V: TRBV30
J: TRBJ1-5
size: -
DNA: TGTGCCTGGTCGCATGGGTTCAATCAGCCCCAGCATTTT
CDR3: CAWSHGFNQPQHF